Following are 23 T cell receptor beta chains from one sample sequenced in a study of cytomegalovirus exposure and HLA in healthy donors (dated by TCRdb to the late 2010s). Library prep was done by the immunoSEQ multiplex PCR assay. For the multiplex PCR, a mixture combining 60 forward primers for TCR Vbeta segments and 13 reverse primers for TCR Jbeta segments was used. Imported from immuneACCESS, the table was reduced by TCRdb to in-frame sequences with V and J called. These copies leave out some clones; in studies compared against another copy, an unresolved V gene accounts for under half, and the cause of the remainder is not known. Present in this sample are 170,000 or so clones, 75% to 90% of which were seen just once. The ten largest clones take up about 2% of the sample. Sequences were obtained from PBMCs. All receptors come from a woman aged 18-29 years in good health and CMV-seronegative.

V and J are TRBV5-1 and TRBJ1-2, with 7 bases lining up with TRBD1. Germline V CDR1 and CDR2: SGHRS, YFSETQ. The CDR3 extends over 11 amino acids. V lost 2 bases and J lost 10; bases outside the gene matches: 2. The CDR3 spells CASSFRGDYTF. The CDR3 nucleotides are TGCGCCAGCAGCTTCAGGGGGGACTACACCTTC.

The chain couples TRBV5-4 to TRBJ2-1, with 9 bases fitting TRBD2. After removal of 4 bases from V and 8 bases from J, the junction contained 7 bases not matched to a gene. The CDR3 has 14 residues. Looked up from germline, CDR1 is SGHNT and CDR2 is YYREEE (reference sequence). The CDR3 here is CASSRPSGMDEQFF. For the CDR3, the DNA is TGTGCCAGCAGCCGACCTAGCGGGATGGATGAGCAGTTCTTC.

J is TRBJ1-2 and V is TRBV4-1; no clear D gene. Germline CDR1 and CDR2: MGHRA and YSYEKL. This CDR3 comprises 14 residues. V was cut by 0 bases and J by 5 bases, with 10 bases left in between. Here the CDR3 reads CASSQDPATYGYTF. CDR3 nucleotide sequence: TGCGCCAGCAGCCAAGACCCAGCGACTTATGGCTACACCTTC.

The chain joins TRBV7-9 to TRBJ2-5; 7 bases match TRBD2. After removal of 5 bases from V and 0 bases from J, the junction contained 12 bases not matched to a gene. CDR1 is SEHNR, CDR2 FQNEAQ, per germline (reference sequence). The CDR3 sequence is 17 residues long. DNA of the CDR3: TGTGCCAGCAGCGTCCCCTCCAGGGAGGGGTACCAAGAGACCCAGTACTTC. This sequence encodes CASSVPSREGYQETQYF.

This clone was seen only once. The chain links TRBV6-1 to TRBJ2-5; TRBD1 matches 8 bases. Germline V gene lookup returns CDR1 MNHNS and CDR2 SASEGT. V was pared by 7 bases and J by 6 bases, with 10 bases of the junction left unmatched. The CDR3 covers 14 residues. CDR3 nucleotides: TGTGCCAGCACCCCGAGGACAGGGTTAAAGACCCAGTACTTC. Translated: CASTPRTGLKTQYF.

The chain is built from TRBV28 and TRBJ2-3; D possibly corresponds to TRBD2 (6 bases). V was shortened by 8 bases and J by 3 bases, with 12 bases between the two germline ends. Germline V gene sequence: CDR1 MDHEN, CDR2 SYDVKM. The CDR3 extends over 13 amino acids. This CDR3 is CASGRDWTDTQYF. CDR3 nucleotides: TGTGCCAGCGGTAGGGACTGGACAGATACGCAGTATTTT.

This clone showed up just a few times. V usage is TRBV5-1 and J usage is TRBJ2-7; D is perhaps TRBD1 (6 bases). With 2 bases removed from V and 2 bases from J, the gap between germline ends came to 11 bases. The germline V gene encodes CDR1 SGHRS and CDR2 YFSETQ. This CDR3 comprises 14 residues. The CDR3 sequence is CASSLGQLTYEQYF. As DNA, the CDR3 is TGCGCCAGCAGCTTAGGACAGTTAACCTACGAGCAGTACTTC.

The genes are TRBV29-1 and TRBJ2-3; no clear D gene. The CDR3 covers 12 residues. Between the trimmed V and J ends, which lost 4 bases and 6 bases, there was a span of 11 bases. CDR1 SQVTM and CDR2 ANQGSEA come from the germline V gene. The CDR3 DNA reads TGCAGCGTTGGCGGAGCAAGGGATACGCAGTATTTT. It is translated as CSVGGARDTQYF.

The table lists this clone with a count of one. The V gene is TRBV6-5, the J gene TRBJ2-1, with TRBD1 as a possible D gene (7 bases). The CDR3 extends over 15 amino acids. The V and J ends lost 8 bases and 7 bases respectively, with 21 bases between them. CDR1 and CDR2 (germline): MNHEY, SVGAGI. The CDR3 reads CASWAEGAERNEQFF. In DNA form, the CDR3 reads TGTGCCAGCTGGGCGGAGGGGGCGGAGAGGAATGAGCAGTTCTTC.

The CDR3 reads CASSPGGGGDTEAFF. In DNA form, the CDR3 reads TGCGCCAGCAGCCCCGGTGGGGGAGGGGACACTGAAGCTTTCTTT. This chain links TRBV5-1 with TRBJ1-1, with D perhaps TRBD1 (5 bases). CDR1 is SGHRS and CDR2 is YFSETQ in the germline V gene. The CDR3 is 15 residues long. Trimming took 4 bases from V and 3 from J, leaving 16 bases between them.

This clone was detected only once. The chain couples TRBV6-5 to TRBJ2-2; TRBD1 matches 7 bases. The germline gives CDR1 MNHEY, CDR2 SVGAGI. The ends lost 8 bases at V and 5 bases at J; junction bases unmatched: 8. The CDR3 consists of 14 residues. The CDR3 region has the DNA TGTGCCAGCGGTCGACAGGGTCGGACCGGGGAGCTGTTTTTT. Translating it yields CASGRQGRTGELFF.

The rearrangement uses TRBV30 and TRBJ1-1; unclear D gene. V was clipped by 4 bases and J by 10 bases, with 10 bases between them. The germline CDR1 and CDR2 sequences are GTSNPN and SVGIG (reference sequence). The CDR3 totals 10 residues. In nucleotides, the CDR3 is TGTGCCTGGATCCCCGGGGTAGCTTTCTTT. Protein sequence: CAWIPGVAFF.

The chain combines TRBV18 with TRBJ1-5, with D possibly being TRBD1 (5 bases). V shed 2 bases and J shed 4 bases, with 6 bases lying between them. The V gene's germline CDR1 is KGHSH and CDR2 LQKENI. The CDR3 consists of 13 residues. CDR3 in amino acids: CASSPGANQPQHF. Here the CDR3 DNA reads TGTGCCAGCTCACCAGGGGCAAATCAGCCCCAGCATTTT. The full variable domain, completed using reference TRBV18 and TRBJ1-5, is NAGVMQNPRHLVRRRGQEARLRCSPMKGHSHVYWYRQLPEEGLKFMVYLQKENIIDESGMPKERFSAEFPKEGPSILRIQQVVRGDSAAYFCASSPGANQPQHFGDGTRLSIL.

The rearrangement joins TRBV7-9 to TRBJ2-1; 13 bases map to TRBD2. J lost 10 bases, V lost 4 bases, and 7 bases had no gene match. This CDR3 has 15 residues. CDR1 is SEHNR and CDR2 is FQNEAQ in the germline V gene (reference sequence). The CDR3 sequence is CASSSRLAGGGEQFF. The CDR3 nucleotides read TGTGCCAGCAGCTCGCGACTAGCGGGAGGAGGCGAGCAGTTCTTC.

This sequence joins TRBV19 and TRBJ2-7, with D hard to call. CDR1 is LNHDA and CDR2 is SQIVND in the germline V gene (reference sequence). The V and J ends lost 4 bases and 3 bases respectively, with 22 bases between them. The CDR3 extends over 17 amino acids. CDR3 DNA: TGTGCCAGTAGTACAGGAAGGTTCGGTAGGATCGGCTACGAGCAGTACTTC. Its translation is CASSTGRFGRIGYEQYF.

This clone showed up just once. The chain employs TRBV6-6 and TRBJ1-2; 9 nucleotides agree with TRBD1. V trimming: 5 bases; J trimming: 8 bases; junction bases outside the gene matches: 9. Germline CDR1 reads MNHNY; CDR2 reads SVGAGI (reference sequence). The CDR3 covers 14 residues. The CDR3 DNA reads as TGTGCCAGCAGTGCACAGGGGGCCCAGGGAGGCTACACCTTC. As protein: CASSAQGAQGGYTF.

J is TRBJ2-3 and V is TRBV27, with D maybe TRBD2 (6 bases). The length of the CDR3 is 15 residues. V was shortened by 5 bases and J by 4 bases, with 16 bases between the two germline ends. The germline V gene encodes CDR1 MNHEY and CDR2 SMNVEV (reference sequence). The CDR3 coding sequence is TGTGCCAGCAGTCGCGGGACCGTGAGCCCAGATACGCAGTATTTT. Translated: CASSRGTVSPDTQYF.

The V call is TRBV2, the J call TRBJ1-2; 12 bases match TRBD1. Germline trimming cut 6 bases from V and 5 bases from J; bases unmatched to any gene: 10. CDR3 length: 16 amino acids. In germline, CDR1 is SNHLY, CDR2 FYNNEI. The CDR3, as DNA: TGTGCCAGCAGGGGACAGGGGGCTAAACGGGAGTATGGCTACACCTTC. Encoded protein: CASRGQGAKREYGYTF.

This chain connects TRBV10-3 to TRBJ2-7; D is possibly TRBD1 (5 bases). Trimming stripped 0 bases from V and 1 base from J, with 13 bases between. The germline gives CDR1 ENHRY, CDR2 SYGVKD. The CDR3 has 16 residues. CDR3 amino acids: CAISESSAGSSYEQYF. As DNA, the CDR3 is TGTGCCATCAGTGAGTCGTCCGCAGGGTCGTCCTACGAGCAGTACTTC.

Only a few counts were recorded for this clone. This chain joins TRBV5-1 and TRBJ2-7; no reliable D call. Trimming shortened V by 0 bases and J by 3 bases, and 4 bases separated the two germline ends. CDR3 length equals 12 residues. Germline assignment: CDR1 SGHRS and CDR2 YFSETQ. The CDR3 DNA is TGCGCCAGCAGCTTGGCCAGCTACGAGCAGTACTTC. It yields the protein CASSLASYEQYF.

This clone is medium-sized in the sample. This rearrangement joins TRBV4-1 to TRBJ2-7; 10 bases line up with TRBD1. J was trimmed by 3 bases and V by 5 bases; bases with no gene match: 7. The CDR3 length is 15 residues. The germline gives CDR1 MGHRA, CDR2 YSYEKL. CDR3 DNA sequence: TGCGCCAGCAGCGGGGGGACAGGGGAAGGCTACGAGCAGTACTTC. This encodes CASSGGTGEGYEQYF.

The chain employs TRBV7-3 and TRBJ1-1, with D possibly being TRBD1 (6 bases). Germline loops: CDR1 SGHTA, CDR2 FQGTGA. V lost 1 base to trimming and J lost 6 bases, with 12 bases between them. The CDR3 has 14 amino acids. CDR3 in amino acids: CASSLNRDRAEAFF. In nucleotides, the CDR3 is TGTGCCAGCAGCTTAAACAGGGATAGGGCTGAAGCTTTCTTT.

This chain links TRBV10-3 with TRBJ1-6; perhaps TRBD1 as D (6 bases). V was clipped by 0 bases and J by 8 bases, with 11 bases between them. The CDR3 sequence is 15 residues long. Germline values: CDR1 ENHRY, CDR2 SYGVKD. The CDR3 nucleotides are TGTGCCATCAGTGAGTCTAGACAGGACTATTCACCCCTCCACTTT. Translated: CAISESRQDYSPLHF.